The next 24 T cell receptor delta chains were all read from a single sample in a study of gamma-delta T cells after stem cell transplantation. TCRdb redid the clone calls on the RT-PCR reads with CATT. This sample yields under 3,000 delta-chain clones, of which roughly 3% are seen a single time; roughly 49% belongs to the top ten. Sample: gamma-delta T cells. Every receptor here comes from a human donor. It is not recorded whose cells these are; they may come from a transplant donor.

Turning to this clone: TCRdb's protein for this DNA is that of a much larger clone and differs from the translation at residue 5, likely a read error; the protein shown is the DNA translation. This chain joins TRDV2 and TRDJ1; TRDD3 agrees at 7 bases. With V trimmed by 3 bases and J by 0 bases, 21 bases remained unmatched. This CDR3 region has 20 residues. The germline V gene has CDR1 GEAIGNYY and CDR2 EKD. The CDR3 is CACDPLSTAGGTEYTDKLIF. CDR3 DNA sequence: TGTGCCTGTGACCCCCTCAGTACTGCTGGGGGCACCGAGTACACCGATAAACTCATCTTT.

This clone has just a few counts. The CDR3 DNA reads as TGTGCCTGTGACAAGTTGGGGGGCCCCTCCTGGGACACCCGACAGATGTTTTTC. Its translation is CACDKLGGPSWDTRQMFF. The gene calls are TRDV2 and TRDJ3; a weak D match, TRDD3 (6 bases). The CDR3 is 18 residues long. V was clipped by 2 bases and J by 0 bases, with 13 bases between them. The germline V gene has CDR1 GEAIGNYY and CDR2 EKD.

Concerning this clone: This DNA's translation differs at residue 18 from TCRdb's protein, which comes from a much larger clone; a read error is likely, and the protein shown is translated from the DNA. The V and J genes are TRDV1 and TRDJ1; 10 positions match TRDD3. CDR1 and CDR2 from the germline V gene are TSWWSYY and QGS. The CDR3 extends over 20 amino acids. CDR3 residues: CALGDHCWLPTWGIPGKPIF. The CDR3 region has the DNA TGTGCTCTTGGGGATCATTGTTGGCTTCCTACGTGGGGGATACCTGGTAAACCCATCTTT.

By frequency in the sample, this clone is medium-sized (0.01 to 0.1%). This same CDR3 is encoded by further DNA sequences in the sample. V and J are TRDV2 and TRDJ1; D not resolved. Deletions cut 0 bases from V and 1 base from J, with 11 bases between. This CDR3 has 15 residues. CDR1 is GEAIGNYY and CDR2 is EKD in the germline V gene. CDR3 in amino acids: CACDTLLSGTDKLIF. The CDR3 DNA is TGTGCCTGTGACACCCTACTAAGTGGCACCGATAAACTCATCTTT.

Many counts were recorded for this clone. V and J are TRDV2 and TRDJ1; 9 bases are shared with TRDD3. Per germline, CDR1 GEAIGNYY and CDR2 EKD. CDR3 length: 21 residues. J lost 0 bases, V lost 0 bases, and 19 bases had no gene match. The CDR3 sequence is CACDTVTPSTGGTLYTDKLIF. The DNA for the CDR3 is TGTGCCTGTGACACCGTTACGCCTAGTACTGGGGGAACCCTGTACACCGATAAACTCATCTTT.

This clone turned up a few times. The DNA is omitted, as the CDR3 cannot be located on it reliably, and the CDR3 follows TCRdb's listing. The V call is TRAV29/DV5, the J call TRDJ1; TRDD3 is the table's D call, not checked against the DNA. Germline V lookup: CDR1 NSMFDY, CDR2 ISSIKDK. Including both end residues, the CDR3 is 27 amino acids long. The CDR3 region is CSVLLCSYLPSSPLLGDTKGYTDKLIF.

V gene TRDV1 combines with J gene TRDJ1; 11 nucleotides match TRDD3. V trimming: 1 base; J trimming: 0 bases; junction bases outside the gene matches: 16. The CDR3 is made up of 21 amino acids. CDR1 and CDR2 from the germline V gene are TSWWSYY and QGS. The CDR3 sequence is CALGEPFWGIQRPRYTDKLIF. The CDR3 region has the DNA TGTGCTCTTGGGGAACCCTTCTGGGGGATACAGCGACCGCGATACACCGATAAACTCATCTTT.

This clone was seen many times. A read error is possible here, since a much larger clone lies one base away. Other DNA sequences in the sample encode the same CDR3. The CDR3 DNA follows: TGTGCCTGTGACAAGTTGGGGGGGACCAGACTACTGGGGGATACTCCCGATAAACTCATCTTT. It translates to CACDKLGGTRLLGDTPDKLIF. The V call is TRDV2, the J call TRDJ1, with 12 bases aligning to TRDD3. The V gene's germline CDR1 is GEAIGNYY and CDR2 EKD. The CDR3 spans 21 residues. The V and J ends lost 2 bases and 3 bases, in that order; junction bases with no gene match: 21.

In this sample, this clone turned up a few times. The mismatch at residue 5 between this DNA's translation and the TCRdb protein of a much larger clone likely reflects a read error; the protein shown is translated from the DNA. The chain has TRDV2 and TRDJ1; 10 nucleotides agree with TRDD3. Germline CDR1 and CDR2: GEAIGNYY and EKD. There are 20 residues in the CDR3. Trimming removed 3 bases from V and 2 bases from J; junction bases left unmatched: 20. CDR3 in DNA: TGTGCCTGTGACGCCGTCGACCGTACTGGGGGATGGGTTGCAACCGATAAACTCATCTTT. Translating it yields CACDAVDRTGGWVATDKLIF.

Remarks on this clone: This probably arose from a read error, given a far larger clone one base away. This sample also contains other DNA sequences that code for the same CDR3. The chain combines TRDV2 with TRDJ1; 9 bases line up with TRDD3. Germline assignment: CDR1 GEAIGNYY and CDR2 EKD. The CDR3 extends over 20 amino acids. J gave up 0 bases and V 3 bases, and 19 bases lay outside the gene matches. CDR3 sequence reads: CACDGLLGDAVTTHTDKLIF. The DNA of the CDR3 is TGTGCCTGTGACGGGCTGCTGGGGGATGCCGTTACTACTCACACCGATAAACTCATCTTT.

This clone was detected a few times. TCRdb's entry gives the protein of a much larger clone, which mismatches this DNA's translation at residue 12, likely from a read error; the protein reported here is translated from the DNA. The V gene is TRDV2, the J gene TRDJ3, with 7 bases lining up with TRDD3. The CDR3 is made up of 18 amino acids. Germline V gene data show CDR1 as GEAIGNYY and CDR2 as EKD. The CDR3 nucleotides are TGTGCCTGTGACACCGTACTGGGGCCATCCTGGGGCACCCGACAGATGTTTTTC. Translating it yields CACDTVLGPSWGTRQMFF.

Concerning this clone itself: TCRdb assigns this DNA the protein of a much larger clone, which departs from its translation at residue 5; this likely reflects a read error, and the protein shown comes from translating the DNA. The chain is built from TRDV2 and TRDJ1; D possibly corresponds to TRDD3 (5 bases). V lost 3 bases to trimming and J lost 1 base, with 23 bases between them. The CDR3 spans 18 residues. The germline gives CDR1 GEAIGNYY, CDR2 EKD. DNA of the CDR3: TGTGCCTGTGACGCGATCATAGGGGGCCCCGCGCCCACCGATAAACTCATCTTT. Encoded protein: CACDAIIGGPAPTDKLIF.

This clone was counted between two and nine times. The protein that TCRdb holds for this DNA derives from a much larger clone and differs from the translated DNA at residue 15, which likely indicates a read error; the protein shown here is translated from the DNA. V is TRDV2 and J is TRDJ1, with 12 bases lining up with TRDD3. This CDR3 is 16 amino acids long. CDR1 and CDR2 from the germline V gene are GEAIGNYY and EKD. The CDR3 here is CACDTLLGDTSDKLTF. As DNA, the CDR3 is TGTGCCTGTGACACTCTACTGGGGGATACTTCCGATAAACTCACCTTT.

Regarding this clone: A much larger clone lies a single base off, so this may be a read error. This sample also contains other DNA sequences that code for the same CDR3. This chain uses TRDV2 with TRDJ1; 8 bases are shared with TRDD3. CDR1 and CDR2 (germline): GEAIGNYY, EKD. The CDR3 length is 17 residues. CDR3 nucleotide sequence: TGCGCCTGTGACAGACTGGGGGGATCTCGAAACACCGATAAACTCATCTTT. This translates into CACDRLGGSRNTDKLIF.

A remark on this clone: Translating this DNA gives a protein that differs at residue 5 from the TCRdb one, which belongs to a much larger clone; a read error is likely, and the protein shown is this translation. V usage is TRDV2 and J usage is TRDJ1; D is possibly TRDD3 (7 bases). This CDR3 spans 20 amino acids. Germline loops: CDR1 GEAIGNYY, CDR2 EKD. The germline V and J ends were trimmed by 3 bases and 0 bases, with 28 bases remaining between them. The CDR3 nucleotides are TGTGCCTGTGACGCCGTGGGAAATACTGGGGCCCCATCGTACACCGATAAACTCATCTTT. Protein product: CACDAVGNTGAPSYTDKLIF.

The table lists this clone with a few counts. A far larger clone is a single base away, which makes a read error likely. V gene TRDV2 combines with J gene TRDJ1; 10 positions match TRDD3. CDR1 GEAIGNYY and CDR2 EKD come from the germline V gene. V lost 3 bases to trimming and J lost 2 bases; unmatched junction nucleotides: 20. The CDR3 loop spans 20 amino acids. CDR3 residues: CACDAVSFPPGDTRTDKLIF. The DNA of the CDR3 is TGTGCCTGTGACGCCGTTTCTTTTCCTCCGGGGGATACGCGTACCGATAAACTCATCTTT.

This clone is labeled medium-sized. Other DNA sequences within the sample encode an identical CDR3. The chain recombines TRDV2 with TRDJ1, with a weak D call TRDD3 (5 bases). This CDR3 has 16 residues. Germline V gives CDR1 GEAIGNYY, CDR2 EKD. V was pared by 1 base and J by 0 bases, with 14 bases between. The DNA for the CDR3 is TGTGCCTGTGACACTATCGAGGGGGCCGACACCGATAAACTCATCTTT. Protein: CACDTIEGADTDKLIF.

Only a few counts were recorded for this clone. The chain employs TRDV2 and TRDJ1; maybe TRDD3 (6 bases). The CDR3 is 19 amino acids. CDR1 and CDR2 (germline): GEAIGNYY, EKD. The V end was cut by 3 bases, the J end by 3 bases, with 28 bases between. This chain's CDR3 is CACDPVTSTGNWVADKLIF. CDR3 DNA: TGTGCCTGTGACCCTGTTACTTCTACGGGGAACTGGGTAGCCGATAAACTCATCTTT.

As regards this clone: TCRdb's protein for this DNA is that of a much larger clone and differs from the translation at residue 5, likely a read error; the protein shown is the DNA translation. In DNA form, the CDR3 reads TGTGCCTGTGACTCCGTGGGCTCTCCAGGGGAACTCATCTTT. Amino acids: CACDSVGSPGELIF. J is TRDJ1 and V is TRDV2; unclear D gene. Trimming took 3 bases from V and 9 from J, leaving 19 bases between them. The germline V gene has CDR1 GEAIGNYY and CDR2 EKD. This CDR3 comprises 14 residues.

This clone counts as medium-sized. This sequence joins TRDV1 and TRDJ1, with D possibly being TRDD2 (6 bases). Germline values: CDR1 TSWWSYY, CDR2 QGS. V shed 2 bases and J shed 3 bases, with 25 bases lying between them. The CDR3 is 19 residues long. CDR3 sequence reads: CALGESSSSYYPRPDKLIF. The CDR3 DNA follows: TGTGCTCTTGGGGAAAGTTCCTCCTCCTACTATCCCAGACCCGATAAACTCATCTTT.

As to this clone: Only one base separates this from a far larger clonotype, so it likely reflects a read error. The chain uses TRDV2 and TRDJ1, with 8 positions matching TRDD3. In germline, CDR1 is GEAIGNYY, CDR2 EKD. With V trimmed by 4 bases and J by 2 bases, 20 bases remained unmatched. The CDR3 totals 19 residues. In DNA form, the CDR3 reads TGTGCCTGTGAAGCGATGGGGGATGCCCTGAGGTCGTCTACCGATAAACTCATCTTT. Its translation: CACEAMGDALRSSTDKLIF.

Concerning this clone: Given a far larger clone just one base away, this is likely a sequencing read error. Other DNA sequences in the sample encode the same CDR3. This chain uses TRDV2 with TRDJ1; 7 bases are a match to TRDD2. Germline V gene data show CDR1 as GEAIGNYY and CDR2 as EKD. The junction had 20 bases not matched to a gene; V was cut back by 7 bases and J by 1 base. CDR3 length: 18 residues. As DNA, the CDR3 is TGTGCCTGCTCCTTCCTCACTGGAGGAAGAGAGACCACCGATAAACTCATCTTT. It translates to CACSFLTGGRETTDKLIF.

Worth noting for this clone: This DNA's translation differs at residue 13 from TCRdb's protein, which comes from a much larger clone; a read error is likely, and the protein shown is translated from the DNA. The chain joins TRDV2 to TRDJ1; TRDD3 agrees at 11 bases. Looked up from germline, CDR1 is GEAIGNYY and CDR2 is EKD. The CDR3 runs to 18 residues. J gave up 4 bases and V 5 bases, and 17 bases lay outside the gene matches. The chain's CDR3 is CACVPLLGDRRYIDKLIF. In DNA form, the CDR3 reads TGTGCCTGTGTGCCCCTACTGGGGGATAGACGGTACATCGATAAACTCATCTTT.

This clone was detected only a few times. This could be a read error, since a much larger clone is one nucleotide away. Other DNA sequences of this sample code for an identical CDR3. This chain uses TRDV2 with TRDJ3, with TRDD3 matching over 8 bases. The CDR3 covers 19 residues. CDR1 is GEAIGNYY and CDR2 is EKD in the germline V gene. The CDR3, as DNA: TGCGCCTGTGACACCGCTGGGGGAAACGGGTCCTGGGACACCCGACAGATGTTTTTC. Translation gives CACDTAGGNGSWDTRQMFF.